This T cell receptor beta chain was recovered during a study of CD8 T cells in ankylosing spondylitis. The study's findings and limits: Seemingly distinctive of ankylosing spondylitis blood was a TCR beta motif formed by eight highly homologous variants. Reportedly, disease-linked clones are significantly enriched in ankylosing spondylitis patients' matched synovial fluid.

TCRdb used MiXCR to reprocess the 5' RACE reads, holding one entry per CDR3 protein. The sample includes hundreds of thousands of distinct CDR3 sequences, approximately 16% seen only once; the top ten take about 39%. Germline loops: CDR1 SEHNR, CDR2 FQNEAQ (reference sequence). The CDR3 spans 16 residues. Trimming cost V 4 bases and J 6 bases, with 19 bases left between them. Worth noting for this clonotype: Its cognate antigen is unknown.

The TCR sequence derives from a male donor with ankylosing spondylitis. Sequenced material: blood, either unsorted or a sorted T cell fraction (not recorded which). This sequence joins TRBV7-9 and TRBJ2-4, with TRBD2 as a possible D gene (5 bases). The CDR3: CASSSLDEGFTNIQYF. CDR3 nucleotide sequence: TGTGCCAGCAGCTCCCTGGACGAGGGCTTTACAAACATTCAGTACTTC.